These 10 T cell receptor beta chains were sequenced from one sample in a study of blood T cell repertoires in COVID-19. TCRdb keeps only in-frame clones here, not all; method: immunoSEQ multiplex PCR. The table includes under 200,000 clones, around 82% detected once. Material for sequencing was PBMCs or T cells enriched from blood (not recorded which). The receptors were gathered from a woman aged 55 to 70 with acute COVID-19.

The chain employs TRBV19 and TRBJ2-5; TRBD1 matches at 7 bases. CDR3 length: 13 residues. Losses at the gene ends were 8 bases for V and 3 bases for J; bases not matched to a gene: 6. Germline assignment: CDR1 LNHDA and CDR2 SQIVND (reference sequence). The CDR3 sequence is CASSHGTEETQYF. CDR3 bases: TGTGCCAGTTCCCACGGGACAGAAGAGACCCAGTACTTC.

The genes are TRBV3-1 (or the pseudogene TRBV3-2) and TRBJ1-5; weak D call: TRBD1 (6 bases). The germline V and J ends were trimmed by 3 bases and 2 bases, with 17 bases remaining between them. Germline-derived CDR1 and CDR2 are LGHDT and YNNKEL (reference sequence). The CDR3 is made up of 17 amino acids. CDR3: CASSQDTGPVGNQPQHF. In DNA form, the CDR3 reads TGTGCCAGCAGCCAGGATACAGGGCCGGTTGGCAATCAGCCCCAGCATTTT.

CDR3 in DNA: TGTGCCAGCAGCGTAACGCTAGCGGGGCACAATGAGCAGTTCTTC. The encoded protein is CASSVTLAGHNEQFF. The V gene is TRBV9, the J gene TRBJ2-1, with TRBD2 matching over 9 bases. Germline V gene sequence: CDR1 SGDLS, CDR2 YYNGEE. This CDR3 contains 15 residues. V shed 1 base and J 5 bases; nucleotides not matched to a gene: 4.

The chain recombines TRBV14 with TRBJ2-3, with 7 bases identical to TRBD2. This CDR3 is built from 16 residues. The germline CDR1 and CDR2 sequences are SGHDN and FVKESK. Trimming took 1 base from V and 0 from J; bases not matched to a gene: 4. The CDR3 protein is CASSQGGGLSTDTQYF. CDR3 in DNA: TGTGCCAGCAGCCAAGGGGGGGGACTGAGCACAGATACGCAGTATTTT.

This chain connects TRBV18 to TRBJ1-1, with unresolved D. V dropped 0 bases and J dropped 4 bases, with 12 bases sitting between them. CDR3 size: 15 residues. The V gene's germline CDR1 is KGHSH and CDR2 LQKENI. The CDR3 spells CASSPPPILSTEAFF. The CDR3 DNA reads as TGTGCCAGCTCACCACCTCCGATCCTCAGCACTGAAGCTTTCTTT.

The rearrangement links TRBV24-1 to TRBJ2-2, with a weak D call TRBD1 (5 bases). The CDR3 is made up of 16 amino acids. Per the germline V gene, CDR1 is KGHDR and CDR2 is SFDVKD. The ends were cut back, 1 base at V and 0 bases at J, with 8 bases in the middle. The CDR3 DNA reads TGTGCCACCAGTGATTTCGAGACAGCGAACACCGGGGAGCTGTTTTTT. Protein: CATSDFETANTGELFF.

This chain links TRBV19 with TRBJ1-2; 8 bases line up with TRBD1. V dropped 0 bases and J dropped 8; count of bases not matched to a gene: 11. Germline values: CDR1 LNHDA, CDR2 SQIVND (reference sequence). The CDR3 contains 16 residues. CDR3 bases: TGTGCCAGTAGTATAGAGGGGCAGGGGGCCTTTCGGGGCTACACCTTC. Amino acids: CASSIEGQGAFRGYTF.

There are a few counts of this clone. The chain couples TRBV6-5 to TRBJ1-2, with D maybe TRBD1 (5 bases). Germline CDR1 is MNHEY and CDR2 is SVGAGI. The V and J ends lost 4 bases and 1 base respectively, with 10 bases between them. The CDR3 consists of 14 residues. Here the CDR3 reads CASSSPGLNYGYTF. CDR3 DNA sequence: TGTGCCAGCAGTTCCCCGGGACTTAACTATGGCTACACCTTC.

This clone was seen a handful of times. The chain combines TRBV19 with TRBJ1-5, with 8 bases matching TRBD1. The junction had 6 bases not matched to a gene; V was cut back by 5 bases and J by 0 bases. The CDR3 spans 16 residues. Germline CDR1 and CDR2: LNHDA and SQIVND (reference sequence). CDR3 residues: CASSGTGAYSNQPQHF. The CDR3 bases are TGTGCCAGTAGTGGGACAGGAGCCTATAGCAATCAGCCCCAGCATTTT.

The rearrangement joins TRBV28 to TRBJ2-7; D possibly corresponds to TRBD2 (5 bases). V was cut by 7 bases and J by 4 bases, with 8 bases left in between. Germline CDR1 reads MDHEN; CDR2 reads SYDVKM. This CDR3 comprises 11 residues. Here the CDR3 reads CASTGGYEQYV. The DNA of the CDR3 is TGTGCCAGCACCGGCGGGTACGAGCAGTACGTC.